This TCR beta chain was obtained from a study of cytomegalovirus exposure and HLA in healthy donors. Study information: Of all 400 or so donors who were genotyped, roughly 81% belonged to the Caucasian-associated ancestry cluster. Findings and limits, study-wide: An observed cluster of highly shared sequence variants was recorded as a likely sequencing artifact. 164 TCR beta chains were listed as cytomegalovirus-associated.

Comments on this clone: Its antigen is currently unknown.

This PCR relied on a set of 60 Vbeta primers and 13 Jbeta primers. The protocol was immunoSEQ multiplex PCR, while the TCRdb copy is restricted to in-frame clones and leaves out a portion. This sample has some 150,000 clones, with around 80% found just once. Per the germline V gene, CDR1 is MNHEY and CDR2 is SMNVEV (reference sequence). The trim removed 6 bases at V and 1 base at J, leaving 8 bases unmatched. This CDR3 has 15 residues. Sequenced input: PBMCs. This clonotype originated in a woman aged 25 to 39 in good health and CMV-seropositive. The rearrangement links TRBV27 to TRBJ1-1, with 7 bases matching TRBD1. The CDR3 reads CASSPSTGTNTEAFF. CDR3 in DNA: TGTGCCAGCAGCCCGTCGACAGGGACGAACACTGAAGCTTTCTTT.